This TCR beta chain was recorded in a study of cytomegalovirus exposure and HLA in healthy donors. Points from the study as a whole: V segments that were indistinguishable, TRBV6-2 and TRBV6-3 among them, were omitted from analysis. Analysis performed later found 16,951 TCR beta sequences associated with HLA alleles at 0.05 false discovery rate.

The CDR3 runs 15 residues. Per the germline V gene, CDR1 is LNHDA and CDR2 is SQIVND (reference sequence). V was clipped by 3 bases and J by 5 bases, with 13 bases between them. PCR was performed using 60 Vbeta and 13 Jbeta primers. The table came from immunoSEQ multiplex PCR; TCRdb's copy has only in-frame clones and leaves some out. The sample records approximately 120,000 clones, approximately 73% being singletons. Concerning this clone itself: Its antigen is not identified.

The sequenced sample consisted of PBMCs. The sequence derives from a man between 60 and 75 years old in good health and CMV-seropositive. This chain links TRBV19 with TRBJ1-4, with D possibly matching TRBD1 (5 bases). The CDR3 reads CASSMRRGINEKLFF. In DNA, the CDR3 is TGTGCCAGTAGTATGAGGAGGGGCATAAATGAAAAACTGTTTTTT.